These 4 T cell receptor beta chains were all obtained from the same sample, sequenced in a study of T-cell reconstitution after alpha-beta-depleted transplantation in children. The library targeted TCRbeta and was prepared with unique molecular identifiers. From the PCR reads, TCRdb called clonotypes with MiXCR, one entry per CDR3 protein. The data show over 100,000 distinct CDR3 sequences, 4.5% to 7.5% seen once. The sequenced sample was PBMCs, mostly from graft donor cells, obtained 60 days after TCRalphabeta/CD19-depleted stem cell transplant. The receptors derive from a female patient aged 2 to 10 who had a stem cell transplant for Fanconi anemia, so the T cells may come from the graft donor.

This chain connects TRBV5-1 to TRBJ1-1; D gene unclear. CDR1 and CDR2 (germline): SGHRS, YFSETQ. The CDR3 totals 14 residues. V lost 2 bases and J 1 base, leaving 9 bases between the germline ends. CDR3 sequence reads: CASSFRTQNTEAFF. DNA for the CDR3: TGCGCCAGCAGCTTCCGGACCCAGAACACTGAAGCTTTCTTT. Full variable domain (outside the CDR3, taken from reference TRBV5-1 and TRBJ1-1): KAGVTQTPRYLIKTRGQQVTLSCSPISGHRSVSWYQQTPGQGLQFLFEYFSETQRNKGNFPGRFSGRQFSNSRSEMNVSTLELGDSALYLCASSFRTQNTEAFFGQGTRLTVV.

This clonotype was detected ten times or more. The chain employs TRBV2 and TRBJ2-3; TRBD2 matches at 9 bases. This CDR3 spans 14 amino acids. V lost 7 bases, J lost 5 bases, and 7 bases stayed unmatched. The V gene's germline CDR1 is SNHLY and CDR2 FYNNEI. CDR3 nucleotide sequence: TGTGCCAGCACGGGGACTAGCTCGGGAGATACGCAGTATTTT. Its protein is CASTGTSSGDTQYF.

This clonotype was picked up many times. V is TRBV2 and J is TRBJ2-1; D call uncertain. Germline CDR1 SNHLY, CDR2 FYNNEI. V was clipped by 7 bases and J by 4 bases, with 5 bases between them. This CDR3 spans 11 amino acids. The CDR3 here is CASMRYNEQFF. The DNA of the CDR3 is TGTGCCAGCATGCGATACAATGAGCAGTTCTTC.

This clonotype was seen a few times. The V call is TRBV25-1, the J call TRBJ2-7, with D maybe TRBD1 (6 bases). CDR1 is MGHDK and CDR2 is SYGVNS in the germline V gene. The V end was cut by 3 bases, the J end by 0 bases, with 15 bases between. This CDR3 contains 16 residues. The CDR3 here is CASSDRRGASSYEQYF. In nucleotides, the CDR3 is TGTGCCAGCAGTGACCGCAGGGGCGCCAGCTCCTACGAGCAGTACTTC.